This T cell receptor (beta chain) was sequenced in a study of blood T cell repertoires in COVID-19. Some clones are missing from TCRdb's copy, which holds only in-frame ones; the method was immunoSEQ multiplex PCR. The sample holds more than 40,000 clones, 80% to 90% seen once. The CDR3 length is 15 residues. In germline, CDR1 is MDHEN, CDR2 SYDVKM. Trimming stripped 10 bases from V and 0 bases from J, with 16 bases between. This clonotype was obtained from a human donor in a cohort sampled during active COVID-19. The donor label of this sample is uncertain. The chain carries TRBV28 and TRBJ1-3; possible D gene TRBD1, 6 bases. Source material: peripheral blood. The CDR3 coding sequence is TGTGCCACGAAGAGGGGGGGGAGCTCTGGAAACACCATATATTTT. As protein: CATKRGGSSGNTIYF.